One sample yielded the 16 T cell receptor beta chains listed below, sequenced in a study of cytomegalovirus exposure and HLA in healthy donors. This table comes from immunoSEQ multiplex PCR, and its TCRdb copy is limited to in-frame clones, with some not included. The table shows 190,000 or so clones, with 80% to 85% occurring only once. Sequencing was carried out using PBMCs. The receptor source for this set is a young woman in good health and CMV-seropositive.

This clone was picked up a small number of times. V gene TRBV11-2 combines with J gene TRBJ2-7; TRBD1 agrees at 9 bases. Germline V gene data show CDR1 as SGHAT and CDR2 as FQNNGV. V was pared by 5 bases and J by 5 bases, with 13 bases of the junction left unmatched. The CDR3 sequence is 16 residues long. In DNA form, the CDR3 reads TGTGCCAGCAGCCTTCGCCCGGGACAGGGTTCTAACGAGCAGTACTTC. As protein: CASSLRPGQGSNEQYF.

The V call is TRBV18, the J call TRBJ1-2; the D gene is possibly TRBD1 (6 bases). This CDR3 contains 13 residues. The V end was cut by 3 bases, the J end by 5 bases, with 10 bases between. Germline V lookup: CDR1 KGHSH, CDR2 LQKENI. In DNA, the CDR3 is TGTGCCAGCTCACCCGACAGGCAATATGGCTACACCTTC. This encodes CASSPDRQYGYTF.

V usage is TRBV5-1 and J usage is TRBJ2-6, with 7 bases lining up with TRBD1. The CDR3 is 14 amino acids. The trim removed 8 bases at V and 4 bases at J, leaving 6 bases unmatched. The germline V gene has CDR1 SGHRS and CDR2 YFSETQ. The CDR3 DNA follows: TGCGCCAGTAAGGACAGGTTCGGGGCCAACGTCCTGACTTTC. Its protein is CASKDRFGANVLTF.

The V gene is TRBV27, the J gene TRBJ2-3, with TRBD2 matching 7 bases. With V trimmed by 5 bases and J by 0 bases, 8 bases remained unmatched. CDR3 size: 16 residues. From germline, CDR1 is MNHEY and CDR2 SMNVEV (reference sequence). The CDR3 DNA follows: TGTGCCAGCAGTCCACGACTAGCAGGGAGCACAGATACGCAGTATTTT. Its translation: CASSPRLAGSTDTQYF.

This sequence joins TRBV28 and TRBJ1-3; D is perhaps TRBD1 (5 bases). Germline CDR1 is MDHEN and CDR2 is SYDVKM. Trimming removed 8 bases at V and 7 bases at J, with 24 bases between. The CDR3 totals 16 residues. The CDR3 loop reads CASLGGDLGAGNTIYF. CDR3 coding DNA: TGTGCCAGCTTGGGGGGAGACCTAGGGGCAGGTAACACCATATATTTT.

This chain connects TRBV29-1 to TRBJ2-5; 10 nucleotides agree with TRBD2. This CDR3 comprises 16 residues. V shed 7 bases, J shed 5 bases, and the junction held 16 bases outside the gene matches. Per germline, CDR1 SQVTM and CDR2 ANQGSEA. The CDR3 coding sequence is TGCAGCGCCGTTTTCCTAGCGGGGGCAAACCCTGAGACCCAGTACTTC. This gives the protein CSAVFLAGANPETQYF.

This chain joins TRBV29-1 and TRBJ2-5; TRBD2 might be the D (6 bases). Germline assignment: CDR1 SQVTM and CDR2 ANQGSEA. The CDR3 runs to 13 residues. V was shortened by 7 bases and J by 2 bases, with 14 bases between the two germline ends. This CDR3 is CSARRRDQETQYF. In DNA, the CDR3 is TGCAGCGCTCGCCGGAGGGATCAAGAGACCCAGTACTTC.

This chain joins TRBV7-2 and TRBJ1-5; D unresolved. The CDR3 has 14 amino acids. With 2 bases removed from V and 1 base from J, the gap between germline ends came to 6 bases. Germline CDR1 reads SGHTA; CDR2 reads FQGNSA. CDR3 in DNA: TGTGCCAGCAGCTTAACCGGGAGCAATCAGCCCCAGCATTTT. Residues: CASSLTGSNQPQHF. Full variable domain (outside the CDR3, taken from reference TRBV7-2 and TRBJ1-5): GAGVSQSPSNKVTEKGKDVELRCDPISGHTALYWYRQSLGQGLEFLIYFQGNSAPDKSGLPSDRFSAERTGGSVSTLTIQRTQQEDSAVYLCASSLTGSNQPQHFGDGTRLSIL.

The chain employs TRBV7-6 and TRBJ1-1; 8 bases match TRBD1. Germline CDR1 SGHVS, CDR2 FNYEAQ. The V and J ends lost 5 bases and 3 bases, in that order; junction bases with no gene match: 5. The CDR3 length is 14 residues. The CDR3 here is CASSADRVDTEAFF. DNA for the CDR3: TGTGCCAGCAGCGCGGACAGGGTGGACACTGAAGCTTTCTTT.

The rearrangement uses TRBV7-8 and TRBJ2-3, with D possibly matching TRBD1 (5 bases). This CDR3 has 13 amino acids. The ends were cut back, 4 bases at V and 4 bases at J, with 9 bases in the middle. Germline V CDR1 and CDR2: SGHVS, FQNEAQ. The DNA of the CDR3 is TGTGCCAGCAGCTCCTGGGGCCCAGATACGCAGTATTTT. This encodes CASSSWGPDTQYF. Full variable domain (rest looked up from reference TRBV7-8 and TRBJ2-3): GAGVSQSPRYKVAKRGQDVALRCDPISGHVSLFWYQQALGQGPEFLTYFQNEAQLDKSGLPSDRFFAERPEGSVSTLKIQRTQQEDSAVYLCASSSWGPDTQYFGPGTRLTVL.

The rearrangement joins TRBV4-2 to TRBJ1-4; 10 nucleotides align to TRBD1. J gave up 3 bases and V 1 base, and 5 bases lay outside the gene matches. Germline CDR1 is LGHNA and CDR2 is YNFKEQ. This CDR3 spans 17 amino acids. DNA of the CDR3: TGTGCCAGCAGCCAAGGACAGGGGGCGGGGGCTAATGAAAAACTGTTTTTT. Amino acid sequence: CASSQGQGAGANEKLFF.

The rearrangement links TRBV6-6 to TRBJ2-2, with 8 positions matching TRBD2. CDR1 and CDR2 (germline): MNHNY, SVGAGI (reference sequence). V gave up 8 bases and J gave up 4 bases; unmatched junction bases: 12. The CDR3 loop spans 16 amino acids. The CDR3 DNA follows: TGTGCCAGCGGGGAGCGGGGGCCTCGGGGCACCGGGGAGCTGTTTTTT. Protein product: CASGERGPRGTGELFF.

The chain links TRBV5-1 to TRBJ1-2; a weak D match, TRBD1 (5 bases). The CDR3 is 14 amino acids. Trimming stripped 1 base from V and 5 bases from J, with 12 bases between. Germline V gene sequence: CDR1 SGHRS, CDR2 YFSETQ. DNA of the CDR3: TGCGCCAGCAGCTTGCCCGGGACTCAATATGGCTACACCTTC. Amino acid sequence: CASSLPGTQYGYTF.

A note on this clone: Other DNA sequences from this sample encode an identical CDR3 as well. This chain joins TRBV9 and TRBJ2-3, with TRBD2 identical over 11 bases. The CDR3 contains 15 residues. Per germline, CDR1 SGDLS and CDR2 YYNGEE. V gave up 2 bases and J gave up 3 bases; unmatched junction bases: 2. CDR3 DNA sequence: TGTGCCAGCAGCGTTAGCGGGGGGGTTACAGATACGCAGTATTTT. Translation: CASSVSGGVTDTQYF.

CDR3 coding DNA: TGCAGCGTTGAAGTCCACCCTCTCGCGGGGGGTTCTTACTACGAGCAGTACTTC. Translated: CSVEVHPLAGGSYYEQYF. This chain links TRBV29-1 with TRBJ2-7, with TRBD2 matching 8 bases. V dropped 1 base and J dropped 3; count of bases not matched to a gene: 17. From germline, CDR1 is SQVTM and CDR2 ANQGSEA. The CDR3 is 18 residues long.

The V call is TRBV20-1, the J call TRBJ2-3; D is undetermined. V was clipped by 6 bases and J by 3 bases, with 4 bases between them. The length of the CDR3 is 10 residues. Germline CDR1 DFQATT, CDR2 SNEGSKA (reference sequence). This chain's CDR3 is CSARTDTQYF. The CDR3 DNA is TGCAGTGCCCGGACAGATACGCAGTATTTT.